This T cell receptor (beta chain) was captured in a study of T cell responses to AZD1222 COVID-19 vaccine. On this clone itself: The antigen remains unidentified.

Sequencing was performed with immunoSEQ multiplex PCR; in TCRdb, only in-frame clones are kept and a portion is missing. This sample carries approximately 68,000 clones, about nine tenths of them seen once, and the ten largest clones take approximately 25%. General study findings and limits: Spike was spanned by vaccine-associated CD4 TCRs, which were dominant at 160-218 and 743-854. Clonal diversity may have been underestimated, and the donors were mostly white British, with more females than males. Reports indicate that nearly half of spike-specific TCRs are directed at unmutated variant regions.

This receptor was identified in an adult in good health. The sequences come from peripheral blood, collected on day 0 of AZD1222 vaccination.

The CDR3 sequence: CASSLLGGSTDTQYF. The CDR3 DNA sequence: TGTGCCAGCAGCTTACTAGGGGGAAGCACAGATACGCAGTATTTT. The chain couples TRBV7-3 to TRBJ2-3; a weak D match, TRBD1 (6 bases). V lost 2 bases and J 0 bases, leaving 9 bases between the germline ends. Looked up from germline, CDR1 is SGHTA and CDR2 is FQGTGA. The CDR3 has 15 amino acids.